Only one count was recorded for the clone carrying this T cell receptor beta chain. This record comes from a study of blood T cell repertoires in COVID-19. Study overall: Sources were T cells, B-cell-depleted T cells, or PBMCs; the material itself was cDNA or gDNA.

V lost 3 bases, J lost 12 bases, and 9 bases stayed unmatched. The CDR3 consists of 14 residues. Germline CDR1 SGDLS, CDR2 YYNGEE. The assay was immunoSEQ multiplex PCR, and TCRdb's table has in-frame clones only and misses some. The table includes about 400,000 clones, about 88% detected once. The clonotype comes from a human donor in a cohort sampled during active COVID-19. This chain connects TRBV9 to TRBJ2-1, with 10 positions matching TRBD2. The sample consisted of peripheral blood. CDR3 sequence (DNA): TGTGCCAGCAGCGACGGACTAGCGGTTGGTTTGCAGTTCTTC. Its translation: CASSDGLAVGLQFF.